This T cell receptor (beta chain) is from a study of Ad26.COV2.S vaccination and SARS-CoV-2 variants. Sample treatment: about 20 received Ad26.COV2.S at low or high dose, single or two shots; about five received placebo; per-sample allocation not given. It was on day 63 after the first vaccine or placebo injection that samples were taken. For this clone: Its antigen is as yet unknown.

The V gene's germline CDR1 is MNHEY and CDR2 SMNVEV (reference sequence). The trim removed 10 bases at V and 6 bases at J, leaving 6 bases unmatched. This CDR3 is built from 13 residues. Measured with immunoSEQ multiplex PCR; TCRdb has only the in-frame clones, and not every one. The table records more than 400,000 clones, about 90% of them present only once. Study-level results: Vaccine and placebo recipients had similar non-spike TCR breadth. Analyses that measured TCR breadth and depth may have underestimated total T cell responses. Following vaccination, spike-specific CD8+ and CD4+ T cell responses reportedly exhibited substantial breadth.

The chain combines TRBV27 with TRBJ1-1; 12 nucleotides line up with TRBD1. Sequences were derived from peripheral blood, sampled in a trial of Ad26.COV2.S vaccine versus placebo. This sequence originates from a person aged 18-60 years who received the Ad26.COV2.S COVID-19 vaccine or a placebo. CDR3 nucleotide sequence: TGTGCCACGGCCGGGACAGGGGGCTCTGAAGCTTTCTTT. Its translation is CATAGTGGSEAFF.